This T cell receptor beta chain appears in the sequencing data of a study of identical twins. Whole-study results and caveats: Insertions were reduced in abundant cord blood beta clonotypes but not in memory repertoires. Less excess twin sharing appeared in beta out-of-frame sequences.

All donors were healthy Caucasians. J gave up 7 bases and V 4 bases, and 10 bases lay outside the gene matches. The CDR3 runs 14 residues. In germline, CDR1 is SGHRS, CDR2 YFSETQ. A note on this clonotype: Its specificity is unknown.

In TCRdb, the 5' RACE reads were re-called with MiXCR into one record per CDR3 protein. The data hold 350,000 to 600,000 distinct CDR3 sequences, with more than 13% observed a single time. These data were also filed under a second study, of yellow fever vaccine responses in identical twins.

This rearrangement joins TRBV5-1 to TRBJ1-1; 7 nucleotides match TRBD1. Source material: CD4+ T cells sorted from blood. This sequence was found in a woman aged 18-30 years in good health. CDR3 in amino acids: CASSPNRGRGEAFF. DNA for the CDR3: TGCGCCAGCAGCCCGAACAGGGGTAGGGGTGAAGCTTTCTTT.